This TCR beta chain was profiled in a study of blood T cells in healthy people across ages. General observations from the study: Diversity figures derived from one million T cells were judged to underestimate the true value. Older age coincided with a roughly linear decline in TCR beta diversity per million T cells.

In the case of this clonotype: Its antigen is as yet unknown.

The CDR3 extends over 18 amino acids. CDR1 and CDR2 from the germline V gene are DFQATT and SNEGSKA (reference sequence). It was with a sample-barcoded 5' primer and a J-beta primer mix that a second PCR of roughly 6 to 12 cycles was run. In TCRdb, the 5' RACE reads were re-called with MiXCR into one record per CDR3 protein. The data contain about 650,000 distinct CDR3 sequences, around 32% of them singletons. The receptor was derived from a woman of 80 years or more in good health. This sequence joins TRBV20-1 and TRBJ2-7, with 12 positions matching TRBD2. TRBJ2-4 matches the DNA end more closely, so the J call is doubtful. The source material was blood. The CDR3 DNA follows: TGCAGTGCTAGAGATCCACTAGCGGGAGGCGATAAGTGGAACATTCAGTACTTC. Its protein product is CSARDPLAGGDKWNIQYF.